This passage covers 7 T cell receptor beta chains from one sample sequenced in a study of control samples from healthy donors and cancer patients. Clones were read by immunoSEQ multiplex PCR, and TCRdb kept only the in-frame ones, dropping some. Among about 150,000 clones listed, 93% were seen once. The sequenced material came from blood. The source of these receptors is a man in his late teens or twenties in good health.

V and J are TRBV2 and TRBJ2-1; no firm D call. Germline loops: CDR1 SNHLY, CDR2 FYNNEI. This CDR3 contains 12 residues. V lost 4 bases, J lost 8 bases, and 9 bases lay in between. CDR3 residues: CASSVIRDEQFF. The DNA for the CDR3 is TGTGCCAGCAGTGTGATTCGAGATGAGCAGTTCTTC.

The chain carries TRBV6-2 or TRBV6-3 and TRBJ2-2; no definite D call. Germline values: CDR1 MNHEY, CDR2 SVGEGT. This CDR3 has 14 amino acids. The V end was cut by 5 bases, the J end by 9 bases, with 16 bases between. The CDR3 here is CASSLTRKSRELFF. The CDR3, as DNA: TGTGCCAGCAGTCTCACACGTAAATCCCGGGAGCTGTTTTTT.

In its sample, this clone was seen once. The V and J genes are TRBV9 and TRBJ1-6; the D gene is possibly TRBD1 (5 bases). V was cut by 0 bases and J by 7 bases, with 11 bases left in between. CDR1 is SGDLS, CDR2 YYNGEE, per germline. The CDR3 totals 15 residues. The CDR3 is CASSVESRDNSPLHF. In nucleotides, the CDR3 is TGTGCCAGCAGCGTAGAAAGCAGGGACAATTCACCCCTCCACTTT.

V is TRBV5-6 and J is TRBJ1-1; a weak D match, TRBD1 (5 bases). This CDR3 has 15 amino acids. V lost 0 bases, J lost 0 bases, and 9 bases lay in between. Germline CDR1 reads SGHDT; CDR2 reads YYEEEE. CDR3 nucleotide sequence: TGTGCCAGCAGCTTGGTGCAGGGACTGAACACTGAAGCTTTCTTT. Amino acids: CASSLVQGLNTEAFF.

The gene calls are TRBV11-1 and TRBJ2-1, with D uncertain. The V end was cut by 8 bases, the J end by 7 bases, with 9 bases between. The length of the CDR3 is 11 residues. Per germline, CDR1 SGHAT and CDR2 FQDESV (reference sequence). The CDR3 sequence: CASALGNEQFF. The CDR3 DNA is TGTGCCAGCGCCCTGGGGAATGAGCAGTTCTTC.

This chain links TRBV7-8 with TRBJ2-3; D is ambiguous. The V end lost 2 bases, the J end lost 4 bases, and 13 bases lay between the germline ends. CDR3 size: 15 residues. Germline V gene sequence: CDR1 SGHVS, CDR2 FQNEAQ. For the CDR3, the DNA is TGTGCCAGCAGCTTAATAGTACTCGGACCAGATACGCAGTATTTT. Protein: CASSLIVLGPDTQYF.

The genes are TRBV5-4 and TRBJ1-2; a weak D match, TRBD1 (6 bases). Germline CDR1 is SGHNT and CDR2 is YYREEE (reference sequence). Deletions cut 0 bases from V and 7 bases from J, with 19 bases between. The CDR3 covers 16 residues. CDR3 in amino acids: CASSLVSGVPFGGYTF. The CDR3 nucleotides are TGTGCCAGCAGCTTGGTATCAGGGGTTCCCTTTGGTGGCTACACCTTC.